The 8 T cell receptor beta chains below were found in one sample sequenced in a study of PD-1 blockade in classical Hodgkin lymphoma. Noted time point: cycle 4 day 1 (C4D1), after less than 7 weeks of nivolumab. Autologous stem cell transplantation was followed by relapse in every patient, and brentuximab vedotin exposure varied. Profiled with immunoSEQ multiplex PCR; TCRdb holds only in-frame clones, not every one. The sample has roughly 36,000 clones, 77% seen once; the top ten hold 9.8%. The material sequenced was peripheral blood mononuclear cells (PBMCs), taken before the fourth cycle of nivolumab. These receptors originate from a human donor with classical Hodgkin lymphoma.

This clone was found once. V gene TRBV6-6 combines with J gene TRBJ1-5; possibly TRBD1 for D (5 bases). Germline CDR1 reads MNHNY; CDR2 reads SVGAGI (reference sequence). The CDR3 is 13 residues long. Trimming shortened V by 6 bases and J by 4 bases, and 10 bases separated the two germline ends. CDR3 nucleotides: TGTGCCAGCAGCCGCGACAGTAATCAGCCCCAGCATTTT. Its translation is CASSRDSNQPQHF.

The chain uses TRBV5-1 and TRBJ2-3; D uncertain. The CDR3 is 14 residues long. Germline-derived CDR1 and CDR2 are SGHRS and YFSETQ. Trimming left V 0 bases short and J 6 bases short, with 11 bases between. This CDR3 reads CASSLGSQADTQYF. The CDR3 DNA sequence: TGCGCCAGCAGCTTGGGATCGCAGGCGGATACGCAGTATTTT.

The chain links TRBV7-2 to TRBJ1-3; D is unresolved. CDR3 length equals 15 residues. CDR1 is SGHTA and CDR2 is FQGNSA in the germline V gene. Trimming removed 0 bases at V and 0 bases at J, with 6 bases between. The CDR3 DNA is TGTGCCAGCAGCTTAGCCCGGCACTCTGGAAACACCATATATTTT. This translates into CASSLARHSGNTIYF. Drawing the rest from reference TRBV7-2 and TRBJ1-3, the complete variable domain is GAGVSQSPSNKVTEKGKDVELRCDPISGHTALYWYRQSLGQGLEFLIYFQGNSAPDKSGLPSDRFSAERTGGSVSTLTIQRTQQEDSAVYLCASSLARHSGNTIYFGEGSWLTVV.

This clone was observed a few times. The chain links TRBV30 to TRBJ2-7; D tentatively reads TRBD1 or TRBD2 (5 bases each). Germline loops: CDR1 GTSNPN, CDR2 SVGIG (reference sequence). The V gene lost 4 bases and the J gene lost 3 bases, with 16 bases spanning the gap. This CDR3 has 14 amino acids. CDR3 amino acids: CAWKGSYDGYEQYF. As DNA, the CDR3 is TGTGCCTGGAAGGGGAGTTACGACGGCTACGAGCAGTACTTC.

For the CDR3, the DNA is TGTGCCTGGAGTGTTGGCGGGACGGGCAATCAGCCCCAGCATTTT. This codes for CAWSVGGTGNQPQHF. V gene TRBV30 combines with J gene TRBJ1-5, with D perhaps TRBD1 (5 bases). The germline CDR1 and CDR2 sequences are GTSNPN and SVGIG (reference sequence). Trimming pared 0 bases from V and 2 bases from J, leaving 11 bases between. This CDR3 spans 15 amino acids.

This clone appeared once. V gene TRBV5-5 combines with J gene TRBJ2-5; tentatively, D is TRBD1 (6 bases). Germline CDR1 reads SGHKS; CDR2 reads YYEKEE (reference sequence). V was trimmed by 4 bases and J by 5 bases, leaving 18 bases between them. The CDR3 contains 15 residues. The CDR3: CASSRGQGLGETQYF. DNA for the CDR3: TGTGCCAGCAGCCGGGGACAAGGTTTAGGGGAGACCCAGTACTTC.

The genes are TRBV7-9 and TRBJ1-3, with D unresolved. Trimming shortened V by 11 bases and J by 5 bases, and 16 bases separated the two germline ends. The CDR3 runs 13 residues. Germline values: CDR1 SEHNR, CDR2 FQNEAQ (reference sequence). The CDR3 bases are TGTGCCGGCTACTTACAGAGAAGAAACACCATATATTTT. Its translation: CAGYLQRRNTIYF. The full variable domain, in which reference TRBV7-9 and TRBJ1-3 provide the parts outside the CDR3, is DTGVSQNPRHKITKRGQNVTFRCDPISEHNRLYWYRQTLGQGPEFLTYFQNEAQLEKSRLLSDRFSAERPKGSFSTLEIQRTEQGDSAMYLCAGYLQRRNTIYFGEGSWLTVV.

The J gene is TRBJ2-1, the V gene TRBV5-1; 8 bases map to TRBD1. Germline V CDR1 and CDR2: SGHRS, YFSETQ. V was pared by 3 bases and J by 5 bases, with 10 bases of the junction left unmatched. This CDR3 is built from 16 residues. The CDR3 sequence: CASSSLTGESHNEQFF. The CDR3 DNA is TGCGCCAGCAGCTCCCTGACAGGGGAATCCCACAATGAGCAGTTCTTC.